This T cell receptor beta chain was obtained from a study of control samples from healthy donors and cancer patients. Clones were sequenced by immunoSEQ multiplex PCR, and TCRdb holds only the in-frame ones, with some missing. The profile covers 150,000 to 200,000 clones, with 90% appearing a single time and about 1.4% taken by the ten largest. Germline V CDR1 and CDR2: MDHEN, SYDVKM. Trimming took 7 bases from V and 4 from J, leaving 11 bases between them. The CDR3 sequence is 13 residues long. The receptor was isolated from a woman aged 50 to 65 in good health. V gene TRBV28 combines with J gene TRBJ2-4; D call uncertain. Sequencing was carried out using blood. CDR3 sequence: CASNTGNKNIQYF. CDR3 in DNA: TGTGCCAGCAACACGGGTAATAAAAACATTCAGTACTTC.